A selection of T cell receptor beta chains follows, all from one sample in a study of beta chain features in type 1 diabetes. Assay: immunoSEQ multiplex PCR; the TCRdb copy retains only in-frame clones and omits some. The sample includes 300,000 to 350,000 clones, less than 9.5% of them seen just once. The sample was central memory CD4+ T cells from blood. These TCRs come from a woman between 18 and 29 years old in good health. The CDR3 runs from the conserved cysteine through the conserved F or W. Each record gives: J gene, V gene, clone size, D gene, CDR3 DNA, CDR3 protein. The D gene is left open where the match is weak. For some rows the clone size is stated as once, few or many, or as a class when expanded; others skip it.

TRBJ2-5 | TRBV5-4 | many | TRBD1 | TGTGCCAGCAGCTTGAAACAGGGGAAAGAGACCCAGTACTTC | CASSLKQGKETQYF
TRBJ2-7 | TRBV2 | few | - | TGTGCCAGCAGTCGGGGCGAGCAGTACTTC | CASSRGEQYF
TRBJ2-7 | TRBV29-1 | - | - | TGCAGCGCCTACAGTAACGAGAGATACGAGCAGTACTTC | CSAYSNERYEQYF
TRBJ2-5 | TRBV6-5 | - | TRBD2 | TGTGCCAGCAGTTACCTATCTAGCGGGAAGGGGACCCAGTACTTC | CASSYLSSGKGTQYF
TRBJ2-2 | TRBV10-3 | few | - | TGTGCCATCAGTGATAACAGGGTCCCCGGGGAGCTGTTTTTT | CAISDNRVPGELFF
TRBJ2-2 | TRBV6-5 | - | - | TGTGCCAGCAGTTACGGGGGGCTTGGCGGGGAGCTGTTTTTT | CASSYGGLGGELFF
TRBJ2-4 | TRBV2 | few | - | TGTGCCAGCGGAGCCAAAAACATTCAGTACTTC | CASGAKNIQYF
TRBJ2-6 | TRBV28 | - | - | TGTGCCACCCAGGGGGGACAGACTGTTTCTGGGGCCAACGTCCTGACTTTC | CATQGGQTVSGANVLTF
TRBJ2-2 | TRBV5-6 | - | TRBD2 | TGTGCCAGCAGCCATCATTGGGGCGGGAGGGCCTTGAACACCGGGGAGCTGTTTTTT | CASSHHWGGRALNTGELFF
TRBJ2-7 | TRBV28 | many | - | TGTGCCATCGGGACTTCTACCTACGAGCAGTACTTC | CAIGTSTYEQYF
TRBJ2-7 | TRBV15 | - | - | TGTGCCACCAGCAGACTCCACGGGGTTAGGACCTACGAGCAGTACTTC | CATSRLHGVRTYEQYF
TRBJ2-1 | TRBV28 | few | TRBD2 | TGTGCCAGCGTGGCCGCGGGAGCGGGGTACAATGAGCAGTTCTTC | CASVAAGAGYNEQFF
TRBJ2-1 | TRBV28 | - | TRBD2 | TGTGCCAGCAGTGTTCCCGGGACTAGCGCGTCCAATGAGCAGTTCTTC | CASSVPGTSASNEQFF
TRBJ1-2 | TRBV6-1 | - | - | TGTGCCAGCAGCGATATGTTTGGCTACACCTTC | CASSDMFGYTF
TRBJ1-1 | TRBV7-2 | - | - | TGTGCCAGCAGCGGAAGAGGCAGCGGGAGTCCCCTGAACACTGAAGCTTTCTTT | CASSGRGSGSPLNTEAFF
TRBJ1-1 | TRBV29-1 | - | - | TGCAGCGTTTCATGGAACACTGAAGCTTTCTTT | CSVSWNTEAFF
TRBJ2-7 | TRBV27 | few | - | TGTGCCAGCAGTTTCACAGGCCTTCACGAGCAGTACTTC | CASSFTGLHEQYF
TRBJ2-7 | TRBV28 | few | - | TGTGCCAGCAGTTTACAGGGGTTGTTCCCCCACTTC | CASSLQGLFPHF
TRBJ2-2 | TRBV9 | - | - | TGTGCCAGCAGCGTAGACGGGACCGGGGAGCTGTTTTTT | CASSVDGTGELFF
TRBJ1-2 | TRBV28 | few | TRBD1 | TGTGCCAGCAGTAGACGACAGGGTGGTGGGAACTATGGCTACACCTTC | CASSRRQGGGNYGYTF
TRBJ1-2 | TRBV15 | few | - | TGTGCCACCAGCAGAGATCCGGGGGAAAGCAACTATGGCTACACCTTC | CATSRDPGESNYGYTF
TRBJ1-1 | TRBV21-1 | few | - | TGTGCCAGCAGCAAACCGCAAATTGTCAGGGCGACCACTGAAGCTTTCTTT | CASSKPQIVRATTEAFF
TRBJ2-3 | TRBV7-2 | few | TRBD2 | TGTGCCAGCAGCTTATCAGGGCGGGAGGGCCCAGATACGCAGTATTTT | CASSLSGREGPDTQYF
TRBJ2-3 | TRBV7-9 | few | TRBD1 | TGTGCCAGCAGCTTATTTTCAGGGGGTGCAGATACGCAGTATTTT | CASSLFSGGADTQYF
TRBJ2-1 | TRBV21-1 | - | - | TGTGCCAGCAGCCCCGAACAGGGGGCTCAAAGGAGCTCCTACAATGAGCAGTTCTTC | CASSPEQGAQRSSYNEQFF
TRBJ2-5 | TRBV5-4 | - | TRBD1 | TGTGCCAGCAGCCAGACAGGGGCGAAAGAGACCCAGTACTTC | CASSQTGAKETQYF
TRBJ2-3 | TRBV7-9 | few | - | TGTGCCAGTTACACAGATACGCAGTATTTT | CASYTDTQYF
TRBJ1-5 | TRBV4-3 | - | - | TGCGCCAGCAGCCAAGCGGGGGATCAGCCCCAGCATTTT | CASSQAGDQPQHF
TRBJ2-4 | TRBV27 | - | TRBD1 | TGTGCCAGCAGTTTACGACCACCTGGGACAGGGAACCTAGCCAAAAACATTCAGTACTTC | CASSLRPPGTGNLAKNIQYF
TRBJ2-7 | TRBV28 | - | TRBD1 | TGTGCCAGCACCCCTAGACAGGGCCACGAGCAGTACTTC | CASTPRQGHEQYF
TRBJ1-1 | TRBV10-2 | - | TRBD1 | TGCGCCAGCAGTGAGGGGCCTCACAGGGGCGGGAGTACTGAAGCTTTCTTT | CASSEGPHRGGSTEAFF
TRBJ2-7 | TRBV5-1 | - | - | TGCGCCAGCAGCTTGCACCACGAGCAGTACTTC | CASSLHHEQYF
TRBJ1-2 | TRBV10-3 | many | TRBD1 | TGTGCCATCAGTCGGGACAGGGGTAACTATGGCTACACCTTC | CAISRDRGNYGYTF
TRBJ2-5 | TRBV20-1 | few | - | TGCAGTGCTAGATTCCAAGAGACCCAGTACTTC | CSARFQETQYF
TRBJ2-2 | TRBV5-1 | few | TRBD2 | TGCGCCACCTCGGGAATTGCGGGAGCTATCGGGGAGCTGTTTTTT | CATSGIAGAIGELFF
TRBJ1-1 | TRBV29-1 | few | TRBD1 | TGCAGCGCTCGACTAGGACAGGTGAACACTGAAGCTTTCTTT | CSARLGQVNTEAFF
TRBJ2-5 | TRBV4-2 | many | - | TGTGCCAGCAGCGCCGGGACGGAACAAGAGACCCAGTACTTC | CASSAGTEQETQYF
TRBJ2-7 | TRBV5-1 | few | - | TGCGCCAGCAGCTCGGGGTACTCCTACGAGCAGTACTTC | CASSSGYSYEQYF
TRBJ2-1 | TRBV19 | few | TRBD1 | TGTGCCAGTAGTATCGACAGAGGGACAGGGACGAAGCCCAAGGACGGTGAGCAGTTCTTC | CASSIDRGTGTKPKDGEQFF
TRBJ1-1 | TRBV9 | many | - | TGTGCCAGCAGCCCAAGGGAGGCGAACACTGAAGCTTTCTTT | CASSPREANTEAFF
TRBJ2-5 | TRBV28 | few | - | TGTGCCAGCAGTTTTCAAAAAGGGGAGACCCAGTACTTC | CASSFQKGETQYF
TRBJ2-4 | TRBV7-2 | many | - | TGTGCCAGCAGCGCTCTCAGGGGAAACATTCAGTACTTC | CASSALRGNIQYF
TRBJ2-3 | TRBV11-3 | few | - | TGTGCCAGCAGCTTAGACCCTCGGCCCACAGATACGCAGTATTTT | CASSLDPRPTDTQYF
TRBJ2-7 | TRBV4-3 | many | TRBD1 | TGCGCCAGCAGCCAAGCACGGACAGGGATCTACGAGCAGTACTTC | CASSQARTGIYEQYF
TRBJ2-7 | TRBV2 | few | - | TGTGCCAGCAGTGAGGTAGCCGCGGGAAAAGACGAGCAGTACTTC | CASSEVAAGKDEQYF
TRBJ2-2 | TRBV6-6 | - | TRBD1 | TGTGCCAGCGGGCAGGGGGCCGGGGAGCTGTTTTTT | CASGQGAGELFF
TRBJ1-3 | TRBV27 | many | - | TGTGCCAGCAGTACGCCGGACGCTGGAAACACCATATATTTT | CASSTPDAGNTIYF